These 31 T cell receptor beta chains share one sample of origin, sequenced in a study of cytomegalovirus exposure and HLA in healthy donors (dated by TCRdb to the late 2010s). The receptor library was made with the immunoSEQ multiplex PCR assay. For the multiplex PCR, a mixture combining 60 forward primers for TCR Vbeta segments and 13 reverse primers for TCR Jbeta segments was used. TCRdb took over this immuneACCESS table, retaining in-frame rearrangements with V and J assigned. Such tables are incomplete; in checked studies, under half of the missing clones stem from an unresolved V gene, and the remainder is unexplained. The sample table contains over 110,000 clones; only one count was recorded for 82% of them. Around 2.4% of the sample goes to the ten largest clones. The sample consisted of PBMCs. The source of these receptors is a male donor in good health and CMV-seronegative.

The V call is TRBV5-4, the J call TRBJ2-1, with 10 bases lining up with TRBD2. This CDR3 region has 16 residues. Germline assignment: CDR1 SGHNT and CDR2 YYREEE (reference sequence). Unmatched junction bases numbered 7, after V lost 4 bases and J lost 3 bases. The CDR3 loop reads CASSPEEREGYNEQFF. The CDR3 DNA sequence: TGTGCCAGCAGCCCGGAAGAGCGGGAGGGCTACAATGAGCAGTTCTTC.

The chain recombines TRBV6-5 with TRBJ2-7; D perhaps matches TRBD2 (5 bases). Trimming took 3 bases from V and 4 from J, leaving 13 bases between them. In germline, CDR1 is MNHEY, CDR2 SVGAGI. This CDR3 contains 14 residues. The CDR3 DNA reads as TGTGCCAGCAGTTATACTAGTCCTGCTTACGAGCAGTACTTC. Amino acids: CASSYTSPAYEQYF.

The rearrangement links TRBV11-3 to TRBJ2-5; 10 nucleotides agree with TRBD1. The length of the CDR3 is 13 residues. The germline CDR1 and CDR2 sequences are SGHNT and YENEEA. The ends lost 5 bases at V and 4 bases at J; junction bases unmatched: 1. Here the CDR3 reads CASSRDRGETQYF. As DNA, the CDR3 is TGTGCCAGCAGCAGGGACAGGGGAGAGACCCAGTACTTC.

V is TRBV7-9 and J is TRBJ2-3, with TRBD2 matching over 7 bases. With 2 bases clipped from V and 2 bases from J, the junction kept 4 bases outside the gene matches. Germline V gene data show CDR1 as SEHNR and CDR2 as FQNEAQ (reference sequence). There are 15 residues in the CDR3. The CDR3 region is CASSLTSAFTDTQYF. The CDR3, as DNA: TGTGCCAGCAGCTTAACTAGCGCCTTCACAGATACGCAGTATTTT.

This chain links TRBV30 with TRBJ2-3, with D perhaps TRBD2 (5 bases). V was cut by 0 bases and J by 2 bases, with 12 bases left in between. This CDR3 comprises 15 residues. Per germline, CDR1 GTSNPN and CDR2 SVGIG (reference sequence). This CDR3 reads CAWSVTSSVTDTQYF. The DNA for the CDR3 is TGTGCCTGGAGTGTAACGAGTAGCGTCACAGATACGCAGTATTTT.

J is TRBJ1-2 and V is TRBV6-6, with 7 bases identical to TRBD1. There are 14 residues in the CDR3. The germline V gene encodes CDR1 MNHNY and CDR2 SVGAGI (reference sequence). The junction had 8 bases not matched to a gene; V was cut back by 4 bases and J by 6 bases. The DNA for the CDR3 is TGTGCCAGCAGTTCCTTCACAGGGGAAAATGGCTACACCTTC. This translates into CASSSFTGENGYTF.

The V and J genes are TRBV28 and TRBJ2-7, with TRBD2 matching over 12 bases. The CDR3 is 13 residues long. The trim removed 10 bases at V and 0 bases at J, leaving 1 base unmatched. From germline, CDR1 is MDHEN and CDR2 SYDVKM. CDR3 DNA: TGTGCCACGACTAGCGGGAGCTCCTACGAGCAGTACTTC. It translates to CATTSGSSYEQYF.

The CDR3 reads CASSHSSYEQYF. In DNA form, the CDR3 reads TGTGCCAGCAGCCACAGCTCCTACGAGCAGTACTTC. This sequence joins TRBV5-4 and TRBJ2-7, with D uncertain. The CDR3 extends over 12 amino acids. Germline V gene sequence: CDR1 SGHNT, CDR2 YYREEE (reference sequence). With 4 bases removed from V and 0 bases from J, the gap between germline ends came to 5 bases. Full variable domain (missing parts from reference TRBV5-4 and TRBJ2-7): ETGVTQSPTHLIKTRGQQVTLRCSSQSGHNTVSWYQQALGQGPQFIFQYYREEENGRGNFPPRFSGLQFPNYSSELNVNALELDDSALYLCASSHSSYEQYFGPGTRLTVT.

V and J are TRBV11-2 and TRBJ1-2, with D possibly TRBD1 on 6 matching bases. Germline assignment: CDR1 SGHAT and CDR2 FQNNGV. The CDR3 is made up of 13 amino acids. V lost 1 base to trimming and J lost 6 bases, with 9 bases between them. In DNA, the CDR3 is TGTGCCAGCAGCTTAGGGACAGAGAATGGCTACACCTTC. Translation: CASSLGTENGYTF.

On this clone: Germline is not matched at one junction end, which may reflect a read error. The chain uses TRBV6-5 and TRBJ1-2; D is perhaps TRBD1 (5 bases). The CDR3 runs to 15 residues. CDR1 and CDR2 (germline): MNHEY, SVGAGI. The CDR3 DNA follows: TGTGCCAGCAGTCACTCGGGGCCTAATGCAGGGGGCTACACCTTC. This codes for CASSHSGPNAGGYTF.

Here the CDR3 reads CASSFFREGIQNIQYF. The CDR3 nucleotides are TGTGCCAGCAGTTTCTTTCGGGAGGGGATCCAAAACATTCAGTACTTC. The gene calls are TRBV28 and TRBJ2-4; the match to TRBD2 covers 8 bases. Germline V gene data show CDR1 as MDHEN and CDR2 as SYDVKM. The CDR3 is 16 residues long. Trimming at V came to 3 bases and at J to 5 bases, leaving 9 bases not matched to a gene.

This chain connects TRBV7-7 to TRBJ2-1; the match to TRBD2 covers 13 bases. V shed 4 bases, J shed 2 bases, and the junction held 2 bases outside the gene matches. The germline CDR1 and CDR2 sequences are SSHAT and FNYEAQ (reference sequence). This CDR3 contains 16 residues. The CDR3 DNA reads as TGTGCCAGCAGCTCCGGACTAGCGGGAGCCTACAATGAGCAGTTCTTC. Translating gives CASSSGLAGAYNEQFF. Drawing the rest from reference TRBV7-7 and TRBJ2-1, the complete variable domain is GAGVSQSPRYKVTKRGQDVTLRCDPISSHATLYWYQQALGQGPEFLTYFNYEAQPDKSGLPSDRFSAERPEGSISTLTIQRTEQRDSAMYRCASSSGLAGAYNEQFFGPGTRLTVL.

The CDR3 DNA reads as TGTGCCAGCAGGAAGGGGGTATCAAAAGAGACCCAGTACTTC. It is translated as CASRKGVSKETQYF. The chain combines TRBV25-1 with TRBJ2-5; weak D call: TRBD1 (6 bases). The CDR3 extends over 14 amino acids. Germline lookup yields CDR1 MGHDK and CDR2 SYGVNS. Between the trimmed V and J ends, which lost 6 bases and 3 bases, there was a span of 14 bases. The variable domain in full, with the rest retrieved from reference TRBV25-1 and TRBJ2-5, is EADIYQTPRYLVIGTGKKITLECSQTMGHDKMYWYQQDPGMELHLIHYSYGVNSTEKGDLSSESTVSRIRTEHFPLTLESARPSHTSQYLCASRKGVSKETQYFGPGTRLLVL.

J is TRBJ2-7 and V is TRBV7-2; the D gene is possibly TRBD1 (6 bases). Germline V gene data show CDR1 as SGHTA and CDR2 as FQGNSA. CDR3 size: 13 residues. Trimming took off 4 bases at V and 3 bases at J, with 10 bases between the two ends. CDR3 nucleotide sequence: TGTGCCAGCAGCTCCCGAGGGGGCTACGAGCAGTACTTC. Encoded protein: CASSSRGGYEQYF.

The table lists this clone with a few counts. This chain connects TRBV4-3 to TRBJ1-1; D is unresolved. CDR3 size: 8 residues. Trimming stripped 6 bases from V and 11 bases from J, with 4 bases between. In germline, CDR1 is LGHNA, CDR2 YSLEER. The CDR3 loop is CASRSAFF. The CDR3 DNA is TGCGCCAGCAGATCGGCTTTCTTT.

This chain joins TRBV6-4 and TRBJ2-1; 11 nucleotides agree with TRBD2. The CDR3 loop spans 15 amino acids. Germline CDR1 and CDR2: MRHNA and SNTAGT. J gave up 6 bases and V 5 bases, and 6 bases lay outside the gene matches. The CDR3 coding sequence is TGTGCCAGCAGTCCGGGACTAGCGGAACCCAATGAGCAGTTCTTC. As protein: CASSPGLAEPNEQFF.

This clone was detected ten times or more. The gene calls are TRBV7-9 and TRBJ1-2; TRBD1 might be the D (6 bases). V shed 3 bases and J shed 0 bases, with 11 bases lying between them. CDR1 SEHNR and CDR2 FQNEAQ come from the germline V gene (reference sequence). CDR3 length equals 15 residues. The CDR3 DNA is TGTGCCAGCAGCTTTTCAACAGGGTCTAACTATGGCTACACCTTC. It encodes CASSFSTGSNYGYTF.

The chain links TRBV5-1 to TRBJ1-1; weak D call: TRBD1 (6 bases). CDR3 length: 15 residues. Per the germline V gene, CDR1 is SGHRS and CDR2 is YFSETQ. Trimming stripped 0 bases from V and 1 base from J, with 10 bases between. CDR3 coding DNA: TGCGCCAGCAGCTTGGCACAGGGCGAGAACACTGAAGCTTTCTTT. As protein: CASSLAQGENTEAFF.

The chain links TRBV4-3 to TRBJ2-7; TRBD2 aligns across 9 bases. V shed 4 bases and J 3 bases; nucleotides not matched to a gene: 10. Per the germline V gene, CDR1 is LGHNA and CDR2 is YSLEER. The CDR3 has 16 amino acids. CDR3 DNA: TGCGCCAGCAGCCGAACACCGGGACTAGCTAGCTACGAGCAGTACTTC. This translates into CASSRTPGLASYEQYF.

This clone appeared once. The rearrangement joins TRBV11-3 to TRBJ2-7, with 8 bases aligning to TRBD1. The V and J ends lost 5 bases and 3 bases, in that order; junction bases with no gene match: 6. The CDR3 covers 14 residues. Germline CDR1 and CDR2: SGHNT and YENEEA. In nucleotides, the CDR3 is TGTGCCAGCAGCCAGGGACAGGTAGACTACGAGCAGTACTTC. Protein sequence: CASSQGQVDYEQYF.

This clone was detected once. The chain employs TRBV9 and TRBJ2-5; maybe TRBD1 (5 bases). The CDR3 loop spans 16 amino acids. The germline V gene encodes CDR1 SGDLS and CDR2 YYNGEE. V was clipped by 0 bases and J by 2 bases, with 14 bases between them. The CDR3 sequence: CASSVGAGKLQETQYF. CDR3 sequence (DNA): TGTGCCAGCAGCGTAGGGGCAGGGAAATTGCAAGAGACCCAGTACTTC.

The chain uses TRBV5-4 and TRBJ1-4; D gene unclear. The length of the CDR3 is 13 residues. Germline assignment: CDR1 SGHNT and CDR2 YYREEE (reference sequence). V gave up 4 bases and J gave up 5 bases, with 9 bases separating them. CDR3 coding DNA: TGTGCCAGCAGCATAGAGGGAAATGAAAAACTGTTTTTT. It is translated as CASSIEGNEKLFF.

This chain links TRBV7-8 with TRBJ1-5, with 7 bases fitting TRBD1. V was pared by 4 bases and J by 6 bases, with 12 bases of the junction left unmatched. From germline, CDR1 is SGHVS and CDR2 FQNEAQ. The length of the CDR3 is 16 residues. Here the CDR3 DNA reads TGTGCCAGCAGCTCAATAGACAGGGATCGGGGTCAGCCCCAGCATTTT. Its translation is CASSSIDRDRGQPQHF.

This rearrangement joins TRBV29-1 to TRBJ1-4; D is perhaps TRBD1 (6 bases). The CDR3 totals 14 residues. V shed 7 bases and J shed 4 bases, with 16 bases lying between them. Germline CDR1 reads SQVTM; CDR2 reads ANQGSEA. The chain's CDR3 is CSGHLGADNEKLFF. The CDR3 DNA sequence: TGCAGCGGTCATTTGGGGGCCGATAATGAAAAACTGTTTTTT.

The CDR3, as DNA: TGCGCCAGCAGTGAGTCCGAGACTAGCGGGCTGCCCTACGAGCAGTACTTC. It is translated as CASSESETSGLPYEQYF. This chain joins TRBV10-1 and TRBJ2-7; 10 positions match TRBD2. The J segment lost 2 bases and the V segment lost 0 bases, leaving 7 bases of the junction unmatched. The germline CDR1 and CDR2 sequences are WNHNN and SYGVQD (reference sequence). CDR3 length equals 17 residues.

The table lists this clone with a few counts. The chain couples TRBV6-1 to TRBJ2-2, with a weak D call TRBD2 (6 bases). V was clipped by 2 bases and J by 7 bases, with 14 bases between them. CDR3 length: 15 amino acids. Germline V gene lookup returns CDR1 MNHNS and CDR2 SASEGT. CDR3 nucleotide sequence: TGTGCCAGCAGTGAACTGACCCGGGGGAGCGGGGAGCTGTTTTTT. Protein product: CASSELTRGSGELFF.

The V and J genes are TRBV7-8 and TRBJ2-3; 10 positions match TRBD2. The CDR3 has 15 residues. With 5 bases clipped from V and 4 bases from J, the junction kept 6 bases outside the gene matches. CDR1 is SGHVS and CDR2 is FQNEAQ in the germline V gene. DNA of the CDR3: TGTGCCAGCAGCCCCAGCGGGAGGGCGGCAGATACGCAGTATTTT. It encodes CASSPSGRAADTQYF.

The chain links TRBV6-9 to TRBJ2-3; possible D gene TRBD2, 6 bases. Trimming took 6 bases from V and 1 from J, leaving 14 bases between them. CDR1 and CDR2 from the germline V gene are MNHGY and SVAAGI. This CDR3 has 15 amino acids. CDR3 DNA: TGTGCCAGCAGCTCCCTCCCGGGGGGCACAGATACGCAGTATTTT. It specifies CASSSLPGGTDTQYF.

The rearrangement links TRBV27 to TRBJ1-2; a weak D match, TRBD1 (6 bases). The CDR3 spans 13 residues. Germline CDR1 reads MNHEY; CDR2 reads SMNVEV (reference sequence). Trimming stripped 4 bases from V and 4 bases from J, with 10 bases between. The CDR3 spells CASSSGQIYGYTF. The DNA of the CDR3 is TGTGCCAGCAGTTCCGGACAGATCTATGGCTACACCTTC.

V is TRBV5-1 and J is TRBJ2-5, with D perhaps matching TRBD1 (6 bases). The CDR3 has 14 residues. Trimming pared 0 bases from V and 5 bases from J, leaving 11 bases between. Germline V gene data show CDR1 as SGHRS and CDR2 as YFSETQ. The CDR3 is CASSLGEGEETQYF. The CDR3, as DNA: TGCGCCAGCAGCTTGGGAGAGGGGGAGGAGACCCAGTACTTC. Complete variable domain (other parts from reference TRBV5-1 and TRBJ2-5): KAGVTQTPRYLIKTRGQQVTLSCSPISGHRSVSWYQQTPGQGLQFLFEYFSETQRNKGNFPGRFSGRQFSNSRSEMNVSTLELGDSALYLCASSLGEGEETQYFGPGTRLLVL.

This chain uses TRBV25-1 with TRBJ2-5; 7 nucleotides line up with TRBD1. The length of the CDR3 is 17 residues. Per the germline V gene, CDR1 is MGHDK and CDR2 is SYGVNS. V lost 1 base to trimming and J lost 4 bases; unmatched junction nucleotides: 12. The CDR3 region is CASSESAARQGRETQYF. The CDR3 DNA is TGTGCCAGCAGTGAATCCGCGGCGAGACAGGGACGAGAGACCCAGTACTTC.